Sequencing of this T cell receptor beta chain was carried out in a study of radiotherapy plus CTLA-4 blockade in lung cancer. Study context: Disease control was achieved by less than 40% of patients, and objective responses by about 19%.

Sequencing used immunoSEQ multiplex PCR; TCRdb keeps in-frame clones, though not all of them. The repertoire has about 95,000 clones, approximately 78% of them found once; the top ten carry around 3%. The sequences come from peripheral blood, collected from a patient treated with radiotherapy plus ipilimumab. This TCR derives from a human donor with non-small cell lung cancer who had a partial response to radiotherapy plus ipilimumab.

The CDR3 DNA sequence: TGCGCCAGCAGCCAAGGGACTAGCGGGCTCGCCCGGGACGAGCAGTACTTC. It encodes CASSQGTSGLARDEQYF. The chain has TRBV4-1 and TRBJ2-7; TRBD2 matches at 11 bases. In germline, CDR1 is MGHRA, CDR2 YSYEKL. The CDR3 length is 17 residues. V shed 1 base and J 5 bases; nucleotides not matched to a gene: 10.